The 16 T cell receptor beta chains reported below all come from one sample, sequenced in a study of OX40 agonist ivuxolimab in advanced cancers. Libraries were prepared through the immunoSEQ multiplex PCR assay. In its TCRdb copy, this immuneACCESS table keeps in-frame sequences only and misses some clones. Where compared with another copy, unresolved V genes explain less than half of these, and the others have no known cause. The sample records 55,000 to 85,000 clones, over 70% of which are singletons. In total, the top ten clones hold 1.2% of the sample. Sequencing used CD4+ or CD8+ T cells sorted from blood, obtained in a trial of the OX40 agonist ivuxolimab. The receptors derive from an adult with an advanced solid tumor such as melanoma, head and neck, liver or kidney cancer.

The chain couples TRBV7-2 to TRBJ1-3; D is ambiguous. V gave up 1 base and J gave up 4 bases, with 5 bases separating them. This CDR3 has 13 residues. From germline, CDR1 is SGHTA and CDR2 FQGNSA. As DNA, the CDR3 is TGTGCCAGCAGCTTAGGGACCGGAAACACCATATATTTT. Protein sequence: CASSLGTGNTIYF.

This sequence joins TRBV5-1 and TRBJ1-1, with D tentatively TRBD1 (5 bases). This CDR3 has 13 residues. The V end lost 2 bases, the J end lost 5 bases, and 10 bases lay between the germline ends. Germline-derived CDR1 and CDR2 are SGHRS and YFSETQ. As DNA, the CDR3 is TGCGCCAGCAGCTTCAGTCAGGGTACTGAAGCTTTCTTT. Translation gives CASSFSQGTEAFF.

This clone was seen just once. The DNA for the CDR3 is TGCGCCAGCAGTGGATTTACACTTAGAGCGGGGGAAGAGTACAATGAGCAGTTCTTC. Translating gives CASSGFTLRAGEEYNEQFF. V is TRBV10-1 and J is TRBJ2-1; TRBD2 aligns across 8 bases. After removal of 4 bases from V and 4 bases from J, the junction contained 18 bases not matched to a gene. The CDR3 is 19 residues long. In germline, CDR1 is WNHNN, CDR2 SYGVQD (reference sequence).

This chain joins TRBV19 and TRBJ1-5, with a possible D match to TRBD1 (6 bases). V was pared by 5 bases and J by 5 bases, with 13 bases between. This CDR3 is built from 14 residues. Germline CDR1 LNHDA, CDR2 SQIVND (reference sequence). The CDR3 bases are TGTGCCAGTAGTTGGGTAGGGGGATATCAGCCCCAGCATTTT. Its translation: CASSWVGGYQPQHF.

The chain employs TRBV18 and TRBJ2-7; possibly TRBD1 for D (6 bases). Germline V gives CDR1 KGHSH, CDR2 LQKENI. Between the trimmed V and J ends, which lost 4 bases and 2 bases, there was a span of 9 bases. This CDR3 spans 13 amino acids. CDR3 in DNA: TGTGCCAGCTCACGGGACACGGCCTACGAGCAGTACTTC. Amino acid sequence: CASSRDTAYEQYF.

In nucleotides, the CDR3 is TGTGCCAGCAGTGATACGGGGTTCTCTGGAAACACCATATATTTT. Translated, it gives CASSDTGFSGNTIYF. The chain joins TRBV6-1 to TRBJ1-3, with D hard to call. CDR3 length: 15 residues. Germline V lookup: CDR1 MNHNS, CDR2 SASEGT. Trimming removed 3 bases from V and 0 bases from J, with 9 bases in between.

The gene calls are TRBV7-2 and TRBJ2-3, with TRBD2 matching 10 bases. The ends lost 3 bases at V and 5 bases at J; junction bases unmatched: 2. The CDR3 has 14 residues. CDR1 and CDR2 from the germline V gene are SGHTA and FQGNSA. CDR3 protein: CASSLTSGLDTQYF. CDR3 sequence (DNA): TGTGCCAGCAGCTTGACTAGCGGGTTAGATACGCAGTATTTT.

The V and J genes are TRBV6-5 and TRBJ2-2; tentative D call: TRBD2 (6 bases). CDR3 length: 13 amino acids. Germline V gene data show CDR1 as MNHEY and CDR2 as SVGAGI. V was clipped by 3 bases and J by 7 bases, with 9 bases between them. CDR3 residues: CASSYLGGGELFF. CDR3 coding DNA: TGTGCCAGCAGTTATTTGGGAGGCGGGGAGCTGTTTTTT.

The V and J genes are TRBV4-1 and TRBJ2-2; no clear D gene. V gave up 2 bases and J gave up 5 bases, with 9 bases separating them. Looked up from germline, CDR1 is MGHRA and CDR2 is YSYEKL. CDR3 length: 14 residues. CDR3 sequence: CASSQYGQTGELFF. CDR3 in DNA: TGCGCCAGCAGCCAATATGGGCAAACCGGGGAGCTGTTTTTT.

The J gene is TRBJ2-5, the V gene TRBV9, with 7 positions matching TRBD1. Germline V CDR1 and CDR2: SGDLS, YYNGEE. The CDR3 is 14 residues long. Trimming removed 4 bases from V and 4 bases from J; junction bases left unmatched: 7. CDR3 amino acids: CASSKQGRGETQYF. CDR3 bases: TGTGCCAGCAGCAAACAGGGGAGAGGAGAGACCCAGTACTTC.

V is TRBV18 and J is TRBJ1-1, with D possibly being TRBD1 (5 bases). The V gene lost 3 bases and the J gene lost 5 bases, with 25 bases spanning the gap. The CDR3 totals 18 residues. Germline values: CDR1 KGHSH, CDR2 LQKENI. The CDR3 reads CASSPYVTVRAERTEAFF. The DNA for the CDR3 is TGTGCCAGCTCACCCTATGTCACTGTCAGGGCCGAAAGAACTGAAGCTTTCTTT.

This clone was observed a single time. The rearrangement joins TRBV5-1 to TRBJ2-5; D is unclear. This CDR3 contains 12 residues. V was clipped by 2 bases and J by 3 bases, with 5 bases between them. CDR1 is SGHRS and CDR2 is YFSETQ in the germline V gene. DNA of the CDR3: TGCGCCAGCAGCTTCCCCAAAGAGACCCAGTACTTC. Translated, it gives CASSFPKETQYF. The full variable domain, rest sourced from reference TRBV5-1 and TRBJ2-5, is KAGVTQTPRYLIKTRGQQVTLSCSPISGHRSVSWYQQTPGQGLQFLFEYFSETQRNKGNFPGRFSGRQFSNSRSEMNVSTLELGDSALYLCASSFPKETQYFGPGTRLLVL.

Only one count was recorded for this clone. The chain's CDR3 is CASRKQGNSNQPQHF. CDR3 bases: TGTGCCAGCAGAAAACAGGGAAATAGCAATCAGCCCCAGCATTTT. The chain couples TRBV6-6 to TRBJ1-5, with a tentative D call TRBD1 (6 bases). From germline, CDR1 is MNHNY and CDR2 SVGAGI (reference sequence). The CDR3 contains 15 residues. V was trimmed by 6 bases and J by 0 bases, leaving 12 bases between them.

The chain combines TRBV7-2 with TRBJ2-6; D may be TRBD1 or TRBD2 (6 bases each). CDR1 SGHTA and CDR2 FQGNSA come from the germline V gene. V lost 6 bases and J 4 bases, leaving 10 bases between the germline ends. The CDR3 contains 14 residues. In DNA, the CDR3 is TGTGCCAGCAGACCCGGGGGCGGGGCCAACGTCCTGACTTTC. This codes for CASRPGGGANVLTF.

V and J are TRBV29-1 and TRBJ1-1, with 8 bases fitting TRBD1. After removal of 3 bases from V and 7 bases from J, the junction contained 7 bases not matched to a gene. CDR3 size: 13 residues. Germline-derived CDR1 and CDR2 are SQVTM and ANQGSEA. The CDR3 here is CSVEGGTGGEAFF. DNA of the CDR3: TGCAGCGTTGAGGGGGGGACAGGAGGTGAAGCTTTCTTT. The complete variable domain, with remaining parts taken from reference TRBV29-1 and TRBJ1-1, reads SAVISQKPSRDICQRGTSLTIQCQVDSQVTMMFWYRQQPGQSLTLIATANQGSEATYESGFVIDKFPISRPNLTFSTLTVSNMSPEDSSIYLCSVEGGTGGEAFFGQGTRLTVV.

The genes are TRBV14 and TRBJ2-5; weak D call: TRBD1 (5 bases). From germline, CDR1 is SGHDN and CDR2 FVKESK. The CDR3 spans 14 residues. With 4 bases removed from V and 2 bases from J, the gap between germline ends came to 11 bases. The CDR3 nucleotides are TGTGCCAGCAGCCCCCGACAGATTCAAGAGACCCAGTACTTC. As protein: CASSPRQIQETQYF.